A selection of T cell receptor beta chains follows, all from one sample in a study of sequential checkpoint blockade in melanoma. The data were produced by immunoSEQ multiplex PCR, yet TCRdb's version contains in-frame clones alone and is incomplete. The sample lists about 20,000 clones; 65% to 85% were seen once. This material consisted of CD8+ T cells sorted from blood (inferred from file names), taken from a patient given nivolumab and ipilimumab in sequence. The source is a human donor with melanoma. Both conserved end residues are part of each CDR3. The D gene is left open where the match is weak. Clone size is stated in some rows and not others, as once, few, many or a class when expanded.

V	J	size	D	length	CDR3	DNA
TRBV9	TRBJ1-6	.	TRBD1	16	CASSVEQGANNSPLHF	TGTGCCAGCAGCGTAGAACAGGGGGCAAATAATTCACCCCTCCACTTT
TRBV7-9	TRBJ1-1	once	.	14	CASSSISGNTEAFF	TGTGCCAGCAGCAGTATTTCAGGAAACACTGAAGCTTTCTTT
TRBV5-6	TRBJ2-7	.	TRBD1	18	CASSMRAAGGKWSYEQYF	TGTGCCAGCAGCATGAGAGCCGCAGGGGGCAAATGGTCCTACGAGCAGTACTTC
TRBV28	TRBJ2-7	.	.	13	CASSTGNSYEQYF	TGTGCCAGCAGTACAGGGAATTCCTACGAGCAGTACTTC
TRBV5-6	TRBJ2-7	.	.	13	CASSFGSSYEQYF	TGTGCCAGCAGCTTCGGGAGCTCCTACGAGCAGTACTTC
TRBV6-1	TRBJ1-5	.	TRBD1	16	CASSELPGQRNQPQHF	TGTGCCAGCAGTGAACTCCCGGGACAGCGCAATCAGCCCCAGCATTTT
TRBV4-1	TRBJ1-2	.	.	17	CASSQGPVGGAPAGYTF	TGCGCCAGCAGCCAAGGGCCGGTTGGGGGGGCGCCGGCTGGCTACACCTTC
TRBV7-9	TRBJ2-7	.	TRBD2	16	CASSFGLAGYKYEQYF	TGTGCCAGCAGCTTCGGACTAGCGGGGTACAAGTACGAGCAGTACTTC
TRBV11-2	TRBJ2-7	.	.	10	CASSNYEEYF	TGTGCCAGCAGTAACTACGAGGAGTACTTC
TRBV5-6	TRBJ2-1	.	TRBD2	17	CASSLGMIAGVVDEQFF	TGTGCCAGCAGCTTGGGTATGATAGCGGGAGTGGTCGATGAGCAGTTCTTC
TRBV19	TRBJ2-7	.	.	15	CASSITGSGSYEQYF	TGTGCCAGTAGTATAACCGGGAGCGGCTCCTACGAGCAGTACTTC